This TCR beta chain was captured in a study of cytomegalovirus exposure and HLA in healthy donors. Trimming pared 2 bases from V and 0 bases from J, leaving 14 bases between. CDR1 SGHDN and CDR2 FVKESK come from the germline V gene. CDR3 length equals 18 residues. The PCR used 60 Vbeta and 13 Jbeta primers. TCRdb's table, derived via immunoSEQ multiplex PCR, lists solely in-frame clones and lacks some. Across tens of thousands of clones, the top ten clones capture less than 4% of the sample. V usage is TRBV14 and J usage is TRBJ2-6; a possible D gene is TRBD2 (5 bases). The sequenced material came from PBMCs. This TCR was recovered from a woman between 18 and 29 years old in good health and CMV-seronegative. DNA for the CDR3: TGTGCCAGCAGCCAAAGAGCGTTTGAGGGCTCTGGGGCCAACGTCCTGACTTTC. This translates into CASSQRAFEGSGANVLTF.